This T cell receptor (beta chain) is from a study of blood T cell repertoires in COVID-19. Turning to the study itself: Both acute and convalescent COVID-19 samples were obtained from the United States, Italy and Spain. PBMCs, B-cell-depleted T cells, or T cells were the source of the cDNA or gDNA that made up the material.

Authors' analysis steps: By means of reference gene primer amplification, nucleated cell counts were estimated. Only in-frame clones appear in the TCRdb table, and some are missing; sequencing was by immunoSEQ multiplex PCR. V and J calls and clone size follow that table, whereas D and trimming were derived from the DNA. This sample has about 48,000 clones, with more than 70% found just once. Germline V lookup: CDR1 SEHNR, CDR2 FQNEAQ (reference sequence). CDR3 length equals 15 residues. The V and J ends lost 1 base and 7 bases, in that order; junction bases with no gene match: 4. The TCR was taken from an elderly woman with acute or convalescent COVID-19. The chain recombines TRBV7-9 with TRBJ1-5; TRBD1 matches 10 bases. Material: peripheral blood. CDR3 sequence (DNA): TGTGCCAGCAGCTTAGGCGGGACAGGGGACCAGCCCCAGCATTTT. Translated, it gives CASSLGGTGDQPQHF.